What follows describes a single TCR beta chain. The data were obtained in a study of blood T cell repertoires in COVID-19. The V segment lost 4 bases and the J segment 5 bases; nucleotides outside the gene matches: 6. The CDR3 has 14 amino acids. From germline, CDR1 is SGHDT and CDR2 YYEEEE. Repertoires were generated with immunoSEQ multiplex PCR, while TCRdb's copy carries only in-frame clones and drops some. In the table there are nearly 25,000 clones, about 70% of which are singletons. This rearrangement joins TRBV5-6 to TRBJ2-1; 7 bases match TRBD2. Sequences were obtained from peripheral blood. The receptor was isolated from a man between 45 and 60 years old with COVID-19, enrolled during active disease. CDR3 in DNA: TGTGCCAGCAGCCCGGGTGGGACTAACAATGAGCAGTTCTTC. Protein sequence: CASSPGGTNNEQFF.